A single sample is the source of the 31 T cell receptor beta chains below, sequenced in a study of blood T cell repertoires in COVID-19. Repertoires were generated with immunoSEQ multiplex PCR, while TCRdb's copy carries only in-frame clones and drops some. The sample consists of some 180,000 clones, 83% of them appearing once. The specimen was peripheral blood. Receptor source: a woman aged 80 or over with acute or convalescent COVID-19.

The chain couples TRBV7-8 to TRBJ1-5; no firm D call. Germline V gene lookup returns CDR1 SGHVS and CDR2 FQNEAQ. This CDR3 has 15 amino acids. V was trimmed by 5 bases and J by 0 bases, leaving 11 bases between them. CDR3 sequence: CASSPGIHSNQPQHF. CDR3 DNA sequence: TGTGCCAGCAGCCCGGGGATCCATAGCAATCAGCCCCAGCATTTT.

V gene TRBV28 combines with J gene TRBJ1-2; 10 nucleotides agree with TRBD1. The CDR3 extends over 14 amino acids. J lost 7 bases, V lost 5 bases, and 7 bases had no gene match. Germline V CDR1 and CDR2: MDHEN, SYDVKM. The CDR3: CASSILGTGVGYTF. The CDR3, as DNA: TGTGCCAGCAGTATACTCGGGACAGGGGTTGGCTACACCTTC.

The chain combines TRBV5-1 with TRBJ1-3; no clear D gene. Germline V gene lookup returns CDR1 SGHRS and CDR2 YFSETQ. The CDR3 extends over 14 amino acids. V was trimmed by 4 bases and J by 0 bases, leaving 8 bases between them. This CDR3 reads CASSPTVSGNTIYF. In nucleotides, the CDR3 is TGCGCCAGCAGCCCGACTGTCTCTGGAAACACCATATATTTT.

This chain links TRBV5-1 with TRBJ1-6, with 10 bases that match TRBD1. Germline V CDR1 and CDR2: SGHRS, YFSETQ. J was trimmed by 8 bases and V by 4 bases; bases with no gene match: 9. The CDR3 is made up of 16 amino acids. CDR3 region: CASSPTVDRGHSPLHF. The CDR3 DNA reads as TGCGCCAGCAGCCCCACCGTTGACAGGGGGCATTCACCCCTCCACTTT.

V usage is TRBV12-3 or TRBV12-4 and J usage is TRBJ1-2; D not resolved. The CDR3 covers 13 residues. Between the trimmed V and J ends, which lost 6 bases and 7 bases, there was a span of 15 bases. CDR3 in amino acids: CASSHRRLGGYTF. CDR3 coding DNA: TGTGCCAGCAGCCACCGGCGGCTGGGTGGCTACACCTTC.

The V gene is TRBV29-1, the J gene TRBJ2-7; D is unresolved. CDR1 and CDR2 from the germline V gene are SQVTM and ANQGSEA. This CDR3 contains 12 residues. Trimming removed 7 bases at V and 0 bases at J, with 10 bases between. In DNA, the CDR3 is TGCAGCGCGCCCAGAAGCTCCTACGAGCAGTACTTC. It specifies CSAPRSSYEQYF.

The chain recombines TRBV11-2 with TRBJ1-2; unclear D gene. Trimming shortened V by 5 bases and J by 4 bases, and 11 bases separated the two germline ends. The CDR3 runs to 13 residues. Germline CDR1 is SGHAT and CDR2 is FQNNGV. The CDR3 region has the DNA TGTGCCAGCAGCCTCGGTATCCTCTATGGCTACACCTTC. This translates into CASSLGILYGYTF. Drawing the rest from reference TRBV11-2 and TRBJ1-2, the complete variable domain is EAGVAQSPRYKIIEKRQSVAFWCNPISGHATLYWYQQILGQGPKLLIQFQNNGVVDDSQLPKDRFSAERLKGVDSTLKIQPAKLEDSAVYLCASSLGILYGYTFGSGTRLTVV.

The CDR3 sequence is CASSNRVLGETQYF. CDR3 DNA sequence: TGTGCCAGCAGCAACAGGGTATTGGGGGAGACCCAGTACTTC. The chain uses TRBV14 and TRBJ2-5; TRBD1 is a possible D gene (6 bases). The CDR3 runs 14 residues. From germline, CDR1 is SGHDN and CDR2 FVKESK. Trimming stripped 5 bases from V and 5 bases from J, with 15 bases between.

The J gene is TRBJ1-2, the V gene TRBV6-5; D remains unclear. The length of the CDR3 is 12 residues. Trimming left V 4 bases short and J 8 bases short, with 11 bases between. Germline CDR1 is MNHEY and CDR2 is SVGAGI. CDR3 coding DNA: TGTGCCAGCAGTTTACGGGGTGAGGGCTACACCTTC. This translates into CASSLRGEGYTF.

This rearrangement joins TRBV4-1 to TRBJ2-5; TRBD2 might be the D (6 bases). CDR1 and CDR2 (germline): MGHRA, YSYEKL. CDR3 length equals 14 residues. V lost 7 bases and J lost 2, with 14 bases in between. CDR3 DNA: TGCGCCAGCACCCCATCCGGGACTCAAGAGACCCAGTACTTC. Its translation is CASTPSGTQETQYF.

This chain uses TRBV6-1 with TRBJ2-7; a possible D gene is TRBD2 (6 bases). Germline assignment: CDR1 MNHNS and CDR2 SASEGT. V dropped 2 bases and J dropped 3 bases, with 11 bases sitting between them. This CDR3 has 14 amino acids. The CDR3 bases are TGTGCCAGCAGTGAACTAGCGCACCTCTACGAGCAGTACTTC. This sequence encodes CASSELAHLYEQYF.

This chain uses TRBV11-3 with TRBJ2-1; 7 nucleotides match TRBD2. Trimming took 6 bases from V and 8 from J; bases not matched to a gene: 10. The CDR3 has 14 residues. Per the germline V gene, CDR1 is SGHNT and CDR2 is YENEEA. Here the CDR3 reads CASSSTPRGDEQFF. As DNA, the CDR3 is TGTGCCAGCAGTTCGACACCCCGGGGGGATGAGCAGTTCTTC.

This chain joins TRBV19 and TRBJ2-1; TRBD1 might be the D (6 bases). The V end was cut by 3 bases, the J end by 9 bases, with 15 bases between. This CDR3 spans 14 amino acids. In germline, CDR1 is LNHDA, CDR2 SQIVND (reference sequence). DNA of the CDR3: TGTGCCAGTAGTATGACAGGTTTCGGTTCTGAGCAGTTCTTC. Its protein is CASSMTGFGSEQFF.

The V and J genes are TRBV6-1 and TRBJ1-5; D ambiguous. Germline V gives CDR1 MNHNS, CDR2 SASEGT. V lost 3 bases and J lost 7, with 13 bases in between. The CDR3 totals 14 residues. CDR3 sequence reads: CASSDTGPGQPQHF. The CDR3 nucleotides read TGTGCCAGCAGTGATACCGGGCCGGGGCAGCCCCAGCATTTT.

CDR3 sequence: CASRSAGDYNEKLFF. CDR3 in DNA: TGCGCCAGCAGATCCGCGGGGGACTATAATGAAAAACTGTTTTTT. The genes are TRBV5-1 and TRBJ1-4, with D possibly matching TRBD1 (5 bases). This CDR3 region has 15 residues. The V end lost 5 bases, the J end lost 4 bases, and 15 bases lay between the germline ends. Germline-derived CDR1 and CDR2 are SGHRS and YFSETQ.

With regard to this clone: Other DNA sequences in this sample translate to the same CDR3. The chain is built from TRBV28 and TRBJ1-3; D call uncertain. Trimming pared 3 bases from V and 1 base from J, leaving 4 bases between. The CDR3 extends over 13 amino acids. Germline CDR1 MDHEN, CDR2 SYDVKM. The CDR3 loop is CASSFLSGNTIYF. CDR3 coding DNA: TGTGCCAGCAGTTTCTTATCTGGAAACACCATATATTTT.

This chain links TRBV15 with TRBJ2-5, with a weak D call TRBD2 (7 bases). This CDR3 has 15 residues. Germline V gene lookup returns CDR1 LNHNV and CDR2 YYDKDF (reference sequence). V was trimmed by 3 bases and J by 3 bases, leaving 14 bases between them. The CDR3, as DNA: TGTGCCACCAGCAGGGGAGAGGGGGGGAAAGAGACCCAGTACTTC. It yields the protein CATSRGEGGKETQYF.

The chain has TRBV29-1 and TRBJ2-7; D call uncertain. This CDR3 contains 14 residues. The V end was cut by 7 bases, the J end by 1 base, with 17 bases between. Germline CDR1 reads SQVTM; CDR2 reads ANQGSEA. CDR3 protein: CSARLGFGSYEQYF. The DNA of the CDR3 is TGCAGCGCCCGGCTCGGGTTTGGATCCTACGAGCAGTACTTC.

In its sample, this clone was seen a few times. Here the CDR3 reads CASSDRSSGNTIYF. CDR3 DNA: TGTGCCAGCAGTGACCGGAGCTCAGGAAACACCATATATTTT. The rearrangement uses TRBV6-1 and TRBJ1-3, with no clear D. V gave up 3 bases and J gave up 4 bases, with 10 bases separating them. The CDR3 has 14 residues. Germline values: CDR1 MNHNS, CDR2 SASEGT.

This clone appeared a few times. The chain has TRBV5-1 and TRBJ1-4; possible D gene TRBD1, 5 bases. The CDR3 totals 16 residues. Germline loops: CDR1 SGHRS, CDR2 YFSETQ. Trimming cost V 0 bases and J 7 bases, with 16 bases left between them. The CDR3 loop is CASSLELGQGGEKLFF. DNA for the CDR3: TGCGCCAGCAGCTTGGAATTAGGGCAGGGTGGTGAAAAACTGTTTTTT.

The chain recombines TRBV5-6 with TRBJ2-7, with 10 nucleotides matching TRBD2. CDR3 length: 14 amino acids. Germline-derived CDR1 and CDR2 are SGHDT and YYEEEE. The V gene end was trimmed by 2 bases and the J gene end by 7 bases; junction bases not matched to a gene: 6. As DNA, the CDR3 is TGTGCCAGCAGCTTTCTAGCGGGAGTGGGGGAGCAGTACTTC. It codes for CASSFLAGVGEQYF.

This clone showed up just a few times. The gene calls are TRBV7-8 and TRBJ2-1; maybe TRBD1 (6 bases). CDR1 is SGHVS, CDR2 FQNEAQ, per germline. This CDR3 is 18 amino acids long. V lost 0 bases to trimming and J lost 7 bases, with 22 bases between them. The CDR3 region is CASSLAFPHQQGWNEQFF. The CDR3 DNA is TGTGCCAGCAGCTTAGCGTTCCCTCATCAGCAGGGGTGGAATGAGCAGTTCTTC.

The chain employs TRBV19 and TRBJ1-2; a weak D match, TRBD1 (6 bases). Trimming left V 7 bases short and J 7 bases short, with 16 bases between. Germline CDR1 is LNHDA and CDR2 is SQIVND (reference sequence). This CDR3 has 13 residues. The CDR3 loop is CASIKTGTGGYTF. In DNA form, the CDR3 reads TGTGCCAGTATTAAGACAGGAACAGGTGGCTACACCTTC.

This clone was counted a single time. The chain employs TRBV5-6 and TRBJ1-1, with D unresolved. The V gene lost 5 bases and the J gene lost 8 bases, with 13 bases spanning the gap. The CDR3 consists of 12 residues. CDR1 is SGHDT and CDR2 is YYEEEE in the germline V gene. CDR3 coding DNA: TGTGCCAGCAGTCGGAGTTACGCGGAAGCTTTCTTT. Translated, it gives CASSRSYAEAFF.

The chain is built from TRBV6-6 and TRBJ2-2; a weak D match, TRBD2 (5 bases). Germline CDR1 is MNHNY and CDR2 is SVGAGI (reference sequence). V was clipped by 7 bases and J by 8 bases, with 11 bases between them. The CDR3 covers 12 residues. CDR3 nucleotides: TGTGCCAGCACTGCTCCGGGGGGGGAGCTGTTTTTT. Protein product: CASTAPGGELFF.

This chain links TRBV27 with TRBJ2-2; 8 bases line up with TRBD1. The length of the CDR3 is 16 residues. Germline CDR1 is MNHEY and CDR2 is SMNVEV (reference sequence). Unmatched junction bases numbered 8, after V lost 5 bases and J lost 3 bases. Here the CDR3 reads CASSPWTGWDTGELFF. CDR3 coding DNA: TGTGCCAGCAGTCCCTGGACAGGGTGGGACACCGGGGAGCTGTTTTTT.

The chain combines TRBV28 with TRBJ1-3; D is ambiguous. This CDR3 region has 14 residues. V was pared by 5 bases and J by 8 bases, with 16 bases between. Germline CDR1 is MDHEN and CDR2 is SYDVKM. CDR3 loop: CASSRPSLGDTIYF. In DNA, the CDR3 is TGTGCCAGCAGTCGACCAAGCCTCGGGGACACCATATATTTT.

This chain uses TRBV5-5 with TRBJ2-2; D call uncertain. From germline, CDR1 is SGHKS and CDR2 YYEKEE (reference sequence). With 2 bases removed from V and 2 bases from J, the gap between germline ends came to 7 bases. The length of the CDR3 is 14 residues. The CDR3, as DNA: TGTGCCAGCAGCTTAACTGCTAACACCGGGGAGCTGTTTTTT. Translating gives CASSLTANTGELFF.

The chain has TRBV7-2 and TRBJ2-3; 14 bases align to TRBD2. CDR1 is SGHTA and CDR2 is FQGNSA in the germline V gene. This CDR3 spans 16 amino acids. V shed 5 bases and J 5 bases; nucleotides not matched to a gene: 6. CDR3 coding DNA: TGTGCCAGCAGCCCCAGACTAGCGGGGGGGGGAGATACGCAGTATTTT. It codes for CASSPRLAGGGDTQYF.

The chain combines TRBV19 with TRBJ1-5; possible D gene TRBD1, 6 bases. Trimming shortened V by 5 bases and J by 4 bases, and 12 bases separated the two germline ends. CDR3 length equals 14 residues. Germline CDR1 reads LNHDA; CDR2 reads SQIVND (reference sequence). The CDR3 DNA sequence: TGTGCCAGTAGTCGAGAGGGGGATAATCAGCCCCAGCATTTT. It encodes CASSREGDNQPQHF.

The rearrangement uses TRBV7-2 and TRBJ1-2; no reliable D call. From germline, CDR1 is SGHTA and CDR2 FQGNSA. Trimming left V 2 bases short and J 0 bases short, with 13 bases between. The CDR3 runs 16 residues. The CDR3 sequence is CASSLIPGRANYGYTF. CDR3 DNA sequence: TGTGCCAGCAGCTTAATCCCGGGTCGGGCTAACTATGGCTACACCTTC.